The 32 T cell receptor beta chains reported below all come from one sample, sequenced in a study of cytomegalovirus exposure and HLA in healthy donors. PCR primers comprised 60 Vbeta and 13 Jbeta primers. Some clones are missing from TCRdb's copy, which holds only in-frame ones; the method was immunoSEQ multiplex PCR. This sample has roughly 200,000 clones, with 75% to 90% found just once. The sequenced sample consisted of PBMCs. These TCRs come from a boy aged 2 to 9 in good health and CMV-seronegative.

The CDR3 DNA is TGTGCCAGCACACAGGGGGGCACCGGGGAGCTGTTTTTT. Encoded protein: CASTQGGTGELFF. The gene calls are TRBV7-9 and TRBJ2-2; 8 bases agree with TRBD1. V gave up 7 bases and J gave up 4 bases; unmatched junction bases: 2. CDR3 length equals 13 residues. CDR1 and CDR2 from the germline V gene are SEHNR and FQNEAQ (reference sequence).

The rearrangement links TRBV5-1 to TRBJ2-3; a weak D match, TRBD2 (6 bases). Trimming cost V 4 bases and J 2 bases, with 17 bases left between them. CDR1 SGHRS and CDR2 YFSETQ come from the germline V gene. The CDR3 sequence is 16 residues long. The CDR3 is CASSPGTVGATDTQYF. In nucleotides, the CDR3 is TGCGCCAGCAGCCCGGGGACTGTCGGAGCCACAGATACGCAGTATTTT.

The rearrangement uses TRBV7-9 and TRBJ2-3, with 7 positions matching TRBD1. Germline V gene sequence: CDR1 SEHNR, CDR2 FQNEAQ (reference sequence). The CDR3 has 16 residues. Trimming removed 6 bases from V and 2 bases from J; junction bases left unmatched: 11. The CDR3 nucleotides read TGTGCCAGCAGAAGACCGCCGGGACAGTCCACAGATACGCAGTATTTT. It is translated as CASRRPPGQSTDTQYF.

This clone has more than one count but fewer than ten. This chain uses TRBV4-1 with TRBJ2-2; weak D call: TRBD1 (6 bases). This CDR3 is 14 amino acids long. Looked up from germline, CDR1 is MGHRA and CDR2 is YSYEKL. V lost 1 base and J 6 bases, leaving 9 bases between the germline ends. The CDR3 here is CASSQAGGSGELFF. The CDR3 bases are TGCGCCAGCAGCCAAGCTGGGGGCTCCGGGGAGCTGTTTTTT.

The chain has TRBV29-1 and TRBJ1-3, with D possibly matching TRBD1 (5 bases). V was trimmed by 0 bases and J by 0 bases, leaving 12 bases between them. This CDR3 contains 16 residues. Germline CDR1 is SQVTM and CDR2 is ANQGSEA. CDR3 in amino acids: CSVEETTGPSGNTIYF. The CDR3 nucleotides are TGCAGCGTTGAAGAAACAACAGGTCCCTCTGGAAACACCATATATTTT.

The rearrangement joins TRBV2 to TRBJ2-5, with 15 bases identical to TRBD2. Looked up from germline, CDR1 is SNHLY and CDR2 is FYNNEI. Losses at the gene ends were 2 bases for V and 5 bases for J; bases not matched to a gene: 9. The CDR3 consists of 18 residues. The CDR3 coding sequence is TGTGCCAGCAGTGAATGGGGACTAGCGGGAGGCTCCGGGGAGACCCAGTACTTC. Translating it yields CASSEWGLAGGSGETQYF. Supplemented by reference TRBV2 and TRBJ2-5, the full variable domain reads EPEVTQTPSHQVTQMGQEVILRCVPISNHLYFYWYRQILGQKVEFLVSFYNNEISEKSEIFDDQFSVERPDGSNFTLKIRSTKLEDSAMYFCASSEWGLAGGSGETQYFGPGTRLLVL.

The chain combines TRBV5-1 with TRBJ2-1; 11 bases align to TRBD2. Losses at the gene ends were 4 bases for V and 7 bases for J; bases not matched to a gene: 10. Germline V gene sequence: CDR1 SGHRS, CDR2 YFSETQ. The CDR3 runs 16 residues. The CDR3 protein is CASSPGLAVSGNEQFF. CDR3 sequence (DNA): TGCGCCAGCAGCCCGGGACTAGCGGTGTCAGGAAATGAGCAGTTCTTC.

V gene TRBV9 combines with J gene TRBJ2-7; TRBD2 matches 7 bases. Germline CDR1 and CDR2: SGDLS and YYNGEE. CDR3 size: 15 residues. V shed 4 bases, J shed 4 bases, and the junction held 11 bases outside the gene matches. DNA for the CDR3: TGTGCCAGCAGCTCCGCAAACGGGAGGTATTACGAGCAGTACTTC. Protein product: CASSSANGRYYEQYF.

The chain combines TRBV29-1 with TRBJ2-6, with TRBD1 matching over 12 bases. The CDR3 sequence is 16 residues long. V shed 8 bases and J 2 bases; nucleotides not matched to a gene: 7. Germline loops: CDR1 SQVTM, CDR2 ANQGSEA. The CDR3 coding sequence is TGCAGCATAAAAGGGACAGGGGGCGCTGGGGCCAACGTCCTGACTTTC. Translation gives CSIKGTGGAGANVLTF.

The chain couples TRBV7-8 to TRBJ1-1; perhaps TRBD1 as D (6 bases). Germline V CDR1 and CDR2: SGHVS, FQNEAQ. V gave up 7 bases and J gave up 0 bases, with 12 bases separating them. CDR3 size: 14 residues. CDR3 sequence reads: CASKQGAMNTEAFF. The CDR3 coding sequence is TGTGCCAGCAAACAGGGAGCCATGAACACTGAAGCTTTCTTT.

V is TRBV27 and J is TRBJ1-2, with D possibly being TRBD1 (6 bases). The CDR3 has 15 amino acids. Trimming took off 5 bases at V and 4 bases at J, with 17 bases between the two ends. From germline, CDR1 is MNHEY and CDR2 SMNVEV (reference sequence). CDR3 DNA: TGTGCCAGCAGTCCCTCGCGCGACAGGCCCTATGGCTACACCTTC. The encoded protein is CASSPSRDRPYGYTF.

The V call is TRBV10-3, the J call TRBJ1-5; 8 bases are a match to TRBD1. Per the germline V gene, CDR1 is ENHRY and CDR2 is SYGVKD. Unmatched junction bases numbered 9, after V lost 6 bases and J lost 5 bases. The CDR3 extends over 15 amino acids. CDR3 sequence (DNA): TGTGCCATCAGCCCTACAGGGGGTGCCCATCAGCCCCAGCATTTT. Translated, it gives CAISPTGGAHQPQHF.

The chain combines TRBV11-3 with TRBJ2-7, with D possibly being TRBD2 (6 bases). The CDR3 is 14 amino acids. Germline assignment: CDR1 SGHNT and CDR2 YENEEA. Trimming cost V 5 bases and J 2 bases, with 13 bases left between them. The chain's CDR3 is CASSRDSGAYEQYF. CDR3 sequence (DNA): TGTGCCAGCAGCCGAGACTCGGGAGCCTACGAGCAGTACTTC. The whole variable domain, remainder taken from reference TRBV11-3 and TRBJ2-7, is EAGVVQSPRYKIIEKKQPVAFWCNPISGHNTLYWYLQNLGQGPELLIRYENEEAVDDSQLPKDRFSAERLKGVDSTLKIQPAELGDSAVYLCASSRDSGAYEQYFGPGTRLTVT.

DNA of the CDR3: TGTGCCAGCCTCCCTCACAGCCTCACTAACTATGGCTACACCTTC. This translates into CASLPHSLTNYGYTF. The V and J genes are TRBV28 and TRBJ1-2, with D unclear. Deletions cut 8 bases from V and 0 bases from J, with 16 bases between. Germline V gene sequence: CDR1 MDHEN, CDR2 SYDVKM. The CDR3 has 15 residues.

J is TRBJ2-5 and V is TRBV19, with D maybe TRBD1 (5 bases). V lost 3 bases and J lost 2, with 10 bases in between. The CDR3 is 14 residues long. CDR1 is LNHDA, CDR2 SQIVND, per germline (reference sequence). The CDR3 here is CASSMTEPQETQYF. DNA for the CDR3: TGTGCCAGTAGTATGACAGAACCACAAGAGACCCAGTACTTC.

This rearrangement joins TRBV19 to TRBJ1-6; 10 nucleotides align to TRBD1. J lost 10 bases, V lost 5 bases, and 8 bases had no gene match. The CDR3 runs 15 residues. CDR1 and CDR2 (germline): LNHDA, SQIVND (reference sequence). The CDR3 DNA reads as TGTGCCAGTAGTGCAACCGGGACAGGGGAATCACCCCTCCACTTT. It yields the protein CASSATGTGESPLHF.

This chain connects TRBV6-5 to TRBJ2-7; 9 bases align to TRBD1. The CDR3 length is 14 residues. V lost 5 bases to trimming and J lost 6 bases; unmatched junction nucleotides: 8. Germline lookup yields CDR1 MNHEY and CDR2 SVGAGI. This chain's CDR3 is CASSTGTGSGEQYF. CDR3 bases: TGTGCCAGCAGTACCGGGACAGGGTCCGGCGAGCAGTACTTC.

This clone was seen more than once but under ten times. V usage is TRBV27 and J usage is TRBJ2-6; tentative D call: TRBD1 (6 bases). CDR3 length equals 18 residues. CDR1 is MNHEY and CDR2 is SMNVEV in the germline V gene (reference sequence). Trimming took 5 bases from V and 2 from J, leaving 19 bases between them. The CDR3 nucleotides read TGTGCCAGCAGTGCCCAACAGGGCAGTAAGGCTGGGGCCAACGTCCTGACTTTC. Amino acids: CASSAQQGSKAGANVLTF.

This clone appeared once. The chain combines TRBV28 with TRBJ1-1; D is undetermined. The CDR3 is made up of 14 amino acids. Germline V gives CDR1 MDHEN, CDR2 SYDVKM. V was cut by 2 bases and J by 1 base, with 8 bases left in between. The CDR3 is CASSLTQENTEAFF. In DNA, the CDR3 is TGTGCCAGCAGTTTAACGCAGGAGAACACTGAAGCTTTCTTT.

This rearrangement joins TRBV7-8 to TRBJ2-1; 9 nucleotides line up with TRBD1. The CDR3 is 15 amino acids. V trimming: 5 bases; J trimming: 4 bases; junction bases outside the gene matches: 6. Germline assignment: CDR1 SGHVS and CDR2 FQNEAQ. In DNA, the CDR3 is TGTGCCAGCAGCCCGCGGACAGGGGCTTACAATGAGCAGTTCTTC. Its translation is CASSPRTGAYNEQFF.

V gene TRBV6-1 combines with J gene TRBJ2-7, with 7 bases lining up with TRBD1. The V gene's germline CDR1 is MNHNS and CDR2 SASEGT. CDR3 size: 12 residues. Losses at the gene ends were 7 bases for V and 5 bases for J; bases not matched to a gene: 5. DNA of the CDR3: TGTGCCAGCAACACCGACAGGGACGAGCAGTACTTC. This sequence encodes CASNTDRDEQYF.

This sequence joins TRBV28 and TRBJ2-7; a weak D match, TRBD2 (7 bases). The CDR3 runs to 14 residues. Germline CDR1 MDHEN, CDR2 SYDVKM. V was trimmed by 7 bases and J by 2 bases, leaving 15 bases between them. The CDR3 loop reads CASTPGGTTYEQYF. The CDR3 DNA follows: TGTGCCAGCACCCCCGGGGGGACAACCTACGAGCAGTACTTC.

This sequence joins TRBV28 and TRBJ1-2; tentatively, D is TRBD1 (6 bases). Trimming removed 10 bases at V and 7 bases at J, with 22 bases between. The length of the CDR3 is 14 residues. The germline CDR1 and CDR2 sequences are MDHEN and SYDVKM. In DNA, the CDR3 is TGTGCCACGAAACTACAGGGACCGGGGGGTGGCTACACCTTC. This codes for CATKLQGPGGGYTF.

This chain links TRBV14 with TRBJ2-5, with 9 bases that match TRBD2. Germline V gene lookup returns CDR1 SGHDN and CDR2 FVKESK. Trimming at V came to 6 bases and at J to 6 bases, leaving 8 bases not matched to a gene. The CDR3 has 14 amino acids. CDR3: CASSLTSGVQTQYF. The CDR3 coding sequence is TGTGCCAGCAGTTTGACTAGCGGCGTACAGACCCAGTACTTC. Based on the CDR3 plus reference TRBV14 and TRBJ2-5, the full variable domain is EAGVTQFPSHSVIEKGQTVTLRCDPISGHDNLYWYRRVMGKEIKFLLHFVKESKQDESGMPNNRFLAERTGGTYSTLKVQPAELEDSGVYFCASSLTSGVQTQYFGPGTRLLVL.

The rearrangement joins TRBV7-6 to TRBJ2-3, with D perhaps TRBD2 (6 bases). V lost 3 bases, J lost 6 bases, and 13 bases lay in between. From germline, CDR1 is SGHVS and CDR2 FNYEAQ. The CDR3 has 14 amino acids. CDR3 sequence: CASSLRRGSDTQYF. CDR3 in DNA: TGTGCCAGCAGCTTGAGGCGGGGCTCCGATACGCAGTATTTT.

The J gene is TRBJ1-2, the V gene TRBV28; tentative D call: TRBD1 (5 bases). This CDR3 region has 15 residues. V shed 4 bases and J shed 6 bases, with 18 bases lying between them. Germline V gene sequence: CDR1 MDHEN, CDR2 SYDVKM. The DNA of the CDR3 is TGTGCCAGCAGTTCGAACAGGCGGGGGTATGATGGCTACACCTTC. This translates into CASSSNRRGYDGYTF.

V and J are TRBV4-1 and TRBJ2-3; D is possibly TRBD2 (6 bases). V gave up 3 bases and J gave up 1 base, with 14 bases separating them. The CDR3 spans 16 residues. Per germline, CDR1 MGHRA and CDR2 YSYEKL. CDR3 residues: CASSHLPGTGTDTQYF. The CDR3, as DNA: TGCGCCAGCAGCCATTTACCCGGGACTGGCACAGATACGCAGTATTTT.

The rearrangement uses TRBV11-2 and TRBJ2-7; a weak D match, TRBD2 (6 bases). The CDR3 has 13 amino acids. V lost 3 bases and J lost 3, with 9 bases in between. Germline assignment: CDR1 SGHAT and CDR2 FQNNGV. CDR3 protein: CASSLGRGYEQYF. Written as DNA, the CDR3 is TGTGCCAGCAGCTTGGGGCGGGGCTACGAGCAGTACTTC.

CDR3 sequence: CASTRGLAEINNEQFF. DNA for the CDR3: TGTGCCAGCACCAGGGGACTAGCGGAAATTAACAATGAGCAGTTCTTC. This sequence joins TRBV27 and TRBJ2-1, with 11 bases fitting TRBD2. The germline V gene encodes CDR1 MNHEY and CDR2 SMNVEV (reference sequence). The CDR3 loop spans 16 amino acids. Losses at the gene ends were 7 bases for V and 5 bases for J; bases not matched to a gene: 10.

The V call is TRBV5-1, the J call TRBJ2-2, with 10 bases matching TRBD2. The CDR3 contains 15 residues. The junction had 5 bases not matched to a gene; V was cut back by 4 bases and J by 5 bases. Germline values: CDR1 SGHRS, CDR2 YFSETQ. The CDR3 region has the DNA TGCGCCAGCAGCCCACAGCGGGGGGGTACCGGGGAGCTGTTTTTT. Translating gives CASSPQRGGTGELFF. The variable domain in full, with the rest retrieved from reference TRBV5-1 and TRBJ2-2, is KAGVTQTPRYLIKTRGQQVTLSCSPISGHRSVSWYQQTPGQGLQFLFEYFSETQRNKGNFPGRFSGRQFSNSRSEMNVSTLELGDSALYLCASSPQRGGTGELFFGEGSRLTVL.

This sequence joins TRBV27 and TRBJ2-3, with D uncertain. The CDR3 has 12 residues. The germline V gene encodes CDR1 MNHEY and CDR2 SMNVEV (reference sequence). Trimming removed 5 bases from V and 8 bases from J, with 11 bases in between. The CDR3 spells CASSPSGVTQYF. The CDR3 DNA reads as TGTGCCAGCAGTCCATCGGGTGTTACGCAGTATTTT.

This chain joins TRBV6-5 and TRBJ2-1, with D possibly matching TRBD1 (6 bases). The V end was cut by 6 bases, the J end by 9 bases, with 21 bases between. Germline V gene lookup returns CDR1 MNHEY and CDR2 SVGAGI. CDR3 length equals 15 residues. The CDR3 loop is CASRIDRTPRGEQFF. In DNA, the CDR3 is TGTGCCAGCAGGATCGACAGGACACCCCGGGGTGAGCAGTTCTTC.